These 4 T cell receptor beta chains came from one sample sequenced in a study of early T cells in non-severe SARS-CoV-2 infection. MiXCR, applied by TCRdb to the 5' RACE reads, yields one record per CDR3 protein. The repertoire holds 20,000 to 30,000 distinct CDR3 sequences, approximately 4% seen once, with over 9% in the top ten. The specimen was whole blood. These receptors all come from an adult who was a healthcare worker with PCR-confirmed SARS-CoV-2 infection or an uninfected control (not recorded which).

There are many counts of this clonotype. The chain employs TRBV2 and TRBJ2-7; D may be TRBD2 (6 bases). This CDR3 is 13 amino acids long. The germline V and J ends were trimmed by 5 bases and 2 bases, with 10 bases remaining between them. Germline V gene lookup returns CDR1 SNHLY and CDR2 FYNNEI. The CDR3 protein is CASSPGTPYEQYF. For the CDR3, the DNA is TGTGCCAGCAGTCCCGGGACTCCCTACGAGCAGTACTTC. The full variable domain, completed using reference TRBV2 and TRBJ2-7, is EPEVTQTPSHQVTQMGQEVILRCVPISNHLYFYWYRQILGQKVEFLVSFYNNEISEKSEIFDDQFSVERPDGSNFTLKIRSTKLEDSAMYFCASSPGTPYEQYFGPGTRLTVT.

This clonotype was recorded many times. DNA of the CDR3: TGCGCCAGCAGCACCCAACTAGCGGGAGACGCCGGGGAGCTGTTTTTT. It translates to CASSTQLAGDAGELFF. The chain carries TRBV5-1 and TRBJ2-2, with TRBD2 identical over 11 bases. Germline lookup yields CDR1 SGHRS and CDR2 YFSETQ. V shed 4 bases, J shed 6 bases, and the junction held 8 bases outside the gene matches. CDR3 length: 16 residues.

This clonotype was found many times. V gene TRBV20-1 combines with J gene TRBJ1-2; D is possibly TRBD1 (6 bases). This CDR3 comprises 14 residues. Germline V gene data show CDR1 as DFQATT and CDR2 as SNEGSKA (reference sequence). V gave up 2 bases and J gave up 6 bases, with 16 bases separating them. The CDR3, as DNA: TGCAGTGCTAGAAATCCCGACAGGAAAAATGGCTACACCTTC. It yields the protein CSARNPDRKNGYTF.

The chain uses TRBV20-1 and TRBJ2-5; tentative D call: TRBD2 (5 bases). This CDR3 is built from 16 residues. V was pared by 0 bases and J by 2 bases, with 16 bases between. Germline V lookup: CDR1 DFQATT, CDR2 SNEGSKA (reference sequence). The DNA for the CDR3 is TGCAGTGCTAGAGATGCGGGCAGGTCCCAGCAAGAGACCCAGTACTTC. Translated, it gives CSARDAGRSQQETQYF.